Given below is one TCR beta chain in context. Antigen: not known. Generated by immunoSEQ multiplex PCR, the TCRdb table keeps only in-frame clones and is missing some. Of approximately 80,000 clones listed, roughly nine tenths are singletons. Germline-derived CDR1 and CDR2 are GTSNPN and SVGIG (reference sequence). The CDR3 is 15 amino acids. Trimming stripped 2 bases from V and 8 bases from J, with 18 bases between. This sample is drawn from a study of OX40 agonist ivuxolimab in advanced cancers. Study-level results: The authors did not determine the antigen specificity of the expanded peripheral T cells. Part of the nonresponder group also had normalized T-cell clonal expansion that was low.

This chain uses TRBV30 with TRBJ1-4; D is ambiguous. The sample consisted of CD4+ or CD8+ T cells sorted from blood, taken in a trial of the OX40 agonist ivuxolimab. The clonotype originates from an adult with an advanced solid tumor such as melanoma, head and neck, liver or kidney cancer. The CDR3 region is CAWSLLRGAGEKLFF. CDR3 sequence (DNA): TGTGCCTGGAGTCTCCTCCGGGGTGCCGGGGAAAAACTGTTTTTT.